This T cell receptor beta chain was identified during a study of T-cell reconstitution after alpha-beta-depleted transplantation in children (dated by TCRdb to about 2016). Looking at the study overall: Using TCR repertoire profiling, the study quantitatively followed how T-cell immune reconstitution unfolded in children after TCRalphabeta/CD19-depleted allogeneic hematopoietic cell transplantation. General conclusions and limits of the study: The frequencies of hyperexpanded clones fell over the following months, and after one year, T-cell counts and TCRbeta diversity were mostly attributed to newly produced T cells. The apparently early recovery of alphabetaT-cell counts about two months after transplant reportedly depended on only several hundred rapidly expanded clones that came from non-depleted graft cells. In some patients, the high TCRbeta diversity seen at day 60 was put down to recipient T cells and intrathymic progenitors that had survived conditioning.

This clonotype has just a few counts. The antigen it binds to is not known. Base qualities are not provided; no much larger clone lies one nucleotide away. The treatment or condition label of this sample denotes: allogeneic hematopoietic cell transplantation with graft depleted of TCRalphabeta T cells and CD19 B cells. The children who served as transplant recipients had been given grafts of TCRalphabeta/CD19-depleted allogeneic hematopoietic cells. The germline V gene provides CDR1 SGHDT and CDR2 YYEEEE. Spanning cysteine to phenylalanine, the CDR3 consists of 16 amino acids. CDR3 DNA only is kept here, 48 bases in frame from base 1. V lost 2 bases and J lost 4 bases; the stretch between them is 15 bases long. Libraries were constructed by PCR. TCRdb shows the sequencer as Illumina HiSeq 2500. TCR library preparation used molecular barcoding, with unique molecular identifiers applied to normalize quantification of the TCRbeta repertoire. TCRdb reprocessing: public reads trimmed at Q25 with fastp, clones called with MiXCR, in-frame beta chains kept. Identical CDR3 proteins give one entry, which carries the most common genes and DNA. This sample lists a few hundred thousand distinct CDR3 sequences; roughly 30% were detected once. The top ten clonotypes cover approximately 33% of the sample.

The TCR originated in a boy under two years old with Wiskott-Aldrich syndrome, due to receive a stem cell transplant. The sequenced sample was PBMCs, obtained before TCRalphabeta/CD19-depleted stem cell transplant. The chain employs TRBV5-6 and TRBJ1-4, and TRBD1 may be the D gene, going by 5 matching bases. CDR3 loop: CASSFESGRYNEKLFF. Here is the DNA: TGTGCCAGCAGCTTCGAATCGGGACGGTATAATGAAAAACTGTTTTTT.